One sample yielded the 29 T cell receptor beta chains listed below, sequenced in a study of T cells after yellow fever vaccination. TCRdb recomputed calls from the 5' RACE reads with MiXCR, one row per CDR3 protein. The sample shows approximately 120,000 distinct CDR3 sequences, around 15% of them seen only once. Sequenced here: CD8+ T cells sorted from PBMCs, sampled 5 days after the yellow fever booster vaccination. The source of these receptors is a man between 18 and 35 years old who received the YFV17D yellow fever vaccine.

The chain carries TRBV6-5 and TRBJ2-1; TRBD1 agrees at 9 bases. The CDR3 consists of 16 residues. With V trimmed by 0 bases and J by 7 bases, 7 bases remained unmatched. Germline CDR1 and CDR2: MNHEY and SVGAGI. The CDR3 sequence: CASSYSGTGSGNEQFF. CDR3 nucleotides: TGTGCCAGCAGTTACTCCGGGACAGGGTCCGGGAATGAGCAGTTCTTC.

This clonotype was detected only a few times. The chain joins TRBV11-2 to TRBJ1-1, with 7 bases fitting TRBD1. Germline CDR1 and CDR2: SGHAT and FQNNGV. There are 13 residues in the CDR3. Trimming at V came to 3 bases and at J to 12 bases, leaving 10 bases not matched to a gene. Here the CDR3 DNA reads TGTGCCAGCAGCTTGAGGGGGCTTTTCGAATCTTTCTTT. Its protein is CASSLRGLFESFF.

The rearrangement joins TRBV27 to TRBJ1-3, with TRBD1 as a possible D gene (6 bases). Germline CDR1 reads MNHEY; CDR2 reads SMNVEV (reference sequence). V shed 2 bases and J shed 4 bases, with 15 bases lying between them. The CDR3 sequence is 16 residues long. The CDR3 sequence: CASSLRPPGAGNTIYF. The CDR3 nucleotides read TGTGCCAGCAGTTTAAGGCCCCCAGGGGCAGGAAACACCATATATTTT.

This clonotype was seen only a few times. V and J are TRBV5-4 and TRBJ2-1; tentatively, D is TRBD2 (6 bases). V was cut by 0 bases and J by 0 bases, with 16 bases left in between. In germline, CDR1 is SGHNT, CDR2 YYREEE (reference sequence). This CDR3 has 18 residues. The CDR3: CASSLGAGGRSSYNEQFF. The CDR3 region has the DNA TGTGCCAGCAGCTTGGGGGCCGGGGGACGGAGCTCCTACAATGAGCAGTTCTTC.

This clonotype has a handful of counts. The chain has TRBV4-1 and TRBJ1-2, with D maybe TRBD1 (5 bases). This CDR3 is built from 15 residues. Germline CDR1 MGHRA, CDR2 YSYEKL. Trimming took 1 base from V and 4 from J, leaving 13 bases between them. The CDR3 region is CASSQVGGRSYGYTF. In nucleotides, the CDR3 is TGCGCCAGCAGCCAAGTTGGGGGAAGGAGCTATGGCTACACCTTC.

This clonotype was seen a few times. This chain uses TRBV25-1 with TRBJ2-3; no clear D gene. From germline, CDR1 is MGHDK and CDR2 SYGVNS. The CDR3 contains 15 residues. With 7 bases removed from V and 1 base from J, the gap between germline ends came to 15 bases. The CDR3 region has the DNA TGTGCCAGCACCGAAGGTGGGCGCGGCACAGATACGCAGTATTTT. It codes for CASTEGGRGTDTQYF.

The chain combines TRBV6-5 with TRBJ2-3, with D unresolved. V dropped 3 bases and J dropped 1 base, with 8 bases sitting between them. The germline V gene has CDR1 MNHEY and CDR2 SVGAGI. The CDR3 length is 14 residues. CDR3 nucleotides: TGTGCCAGCAGTTATCATCCGGGCACAGATACGCAGTATTTT. This sequence encodes CASSYHPGTDTQYF.

The CDR3 loop is CASSPGLLPPTDTQYF. The CDR3, as DNA: TGTGCCAGCAGCCCCGGACTTCTCCCGCCCACAGATACGCAGTATTTT. The chain combines TRBV7-9 with TRBJ2-3; tentative D call: TRBD2 (5 bases). Per germline, CDR1 SEHNR and CDR2 FQNEAQ (reference sequence). The germline V and J ends were trimmed by 5 bases and 2 bases, with 17 bases remaining between them. The CDR3 runs to 16 residues. The whole variable domain, filled in from reference TRBV7-9 and TRBJ2-3, reads DTGVSQNPRHKITKRGQNVTFRCDPISEHNRLYWYRQTLGQGPEFLTYFQNEAQLEKSRLLSDRFSAERPKGSFSTLEIQRTEQGDSAMYLCASSPGLLPPTDTQYFGPGTRLTVL.

V gene TRBV12-3 or TRBV12-4 combines with J gene TRBJ2-1; D is uncertain. V was cut by 5 bases and J by 8 bases, with 7 bases left in between. The CDR3 is 11 residues long. The CDR3 protein is CASSGADEQFF. The CDR3 DNA sequence: TGTGCCAGCAGTGGCGCCGATGAGCAGTTCTTC.

The chain is built from TRBV30 and TRBJ1-1; D gene uncertain. CDR1 and CDR2 from the germline V gene are GTSNPN and SVGIG (reference sequence). The CDR3 has 16 residues. Trimming left V 8 bases short and J 3 bases short, with 25 bases between. Written as DNA, the CDR3 is TGTGCCCCGAGTTCGTGGGGAAGGCGTTGGGACACTGAAGCTTTCTTT. Translating gives CAPSSWGRRWDTEAFF.

This chain connects TRBV4-2 to TRBJ2-1; TRBD2 aligns across 14 bases. The CDR3 length is 16 residues. The V gene's germline CDR1 is LGHNA and CDR2 YNFKEQ. V lost 4 bases to trimming and J lost 6 bases; unmatched junction nucleotides: 5. This CDR3 reads CASSPTTSGGGNEQFF. DNA of the CDR3: TGTGCCAGCAGCCCAACGACTAGCGGGGGGGGCAATGAGCAGTTCTTC.

V gene TRBV5-4 combines with J gene TRBJ1-6, with D perhaps matching TRBD1 (6 bases). This CDR3 has 14 residues. Deletions cut 1 base from V and 9 bases from J, with 11 bases between. Germline CDR1 is SGHNT and CDR2 is YYREEE (reference sequence). The CDR3 reads CASSLWARGSPLHF. CDR3 sequence (DNA): TGTGCCAGCAGCTTGTGGGCCAGGGGTTCACCCCTCCACTTT.

V and J are TRBV15 and TRBJ2-7, with TRBD1 as a possible D gene (7 bases). The germline gives CDR1 LNHNV, CDR2 YYDKDF (reference sequence). The CDR3 is 15 amino acids. Trimming left V 0 bases short and J 7 bases short, with 16 bases between. The CDR3 here is CATSRDRGTVDEQYV. CDR3 DNA sequence: TGTGCCACCAGCAGAGATCGGGGGACAGTCGATGAGCAGTACGTC.

In this sample, this clonotype turned up a few times. V gene TRBV7-8 combines with J gene TRBJ2-7; perhaps TRBD1 as D (6 bases). The V gene's germline CDR1 is SGHVS and CDR2 FQNEAQ. CDR3 length equals 14 residues. V was shortened by 10 bases and J by 2 bases, with 18 bases between the two germline ends. The CDR3 spells CATTLAGATYEQYF. CDR3 nucleotide sequence: TGTGCCACCACTTTAGCAGGGGCGACCTACGAGCAGTACTTC.

V and J are TRBV7-9 and TRBJ2-4; D unclear. Trimming removed 1 base at V and 2 bases at J, with 12 bases between. Looked up from germline, CDR1 is SEHNR and CDR2 is FQNEAQ (reference sequence). The CDR3 loop spans 16 amino acids. The CDR3 DNA sequence: TGTGCCAGCAGCTTAGTCACCTCCCCATCCAAAAACATTCAGTACTTC. It codes for CASSLVTSPSKNIQYF.

This clonotype was recorded at least ten times. This rearrangement joins TRBV7-2 to TRBJ2-3; TRBD2 matches 13 bases. CDR3 length equals 17 residues. Losses at the gene ends were 3 bases for V and 3 bases for J; bases not matched to a gene: 6. The germline V gene encodes CDR1 SGHTA and CDR2 FQGNSA. The CDR3 bases are TGTGCCAGCAGCTTCCTCCGACTAGCGGGGGGTACAGATACGCAGTATTTT. Translated: CASSFLRLAGGTDTQYF.

This clonotype was detected only a few times. V and J are TRBV29-1 and TRBJ2-7; 9 nucleotides align to TRBD2. The CDR3 loop spans 15 amino acids. Looked up from germline, CDR1 is SQVTM and CDR2 is ANQGSEA. Germline trimming cut 3 bases from V and 6 bases from J; bases unmatched to any gene: 12. Here the CDR3 reads CSVDLGRGGFGEQYF. For the CDR3, the DNA is TGCAGCGTTGATCTTGGGCGGGGGGGTTTTGGCGAGCAGTACTTC.

This clonotype came up many times. The V and J genes are TRBV9 and TRBJ2-3, with 8 nucleotides matching TRBD1. Germline trimming cut 3 bases from V and 7 bases from J; bases unmatched to any gene: 10. The CDR3 totals 15 residues. Germline CDR1 reads SGDLS; CDR2 reads YYNGEE. In nucleotides, the CDR3 is TGTGCCAGCAGCGACCGGGACAGGCTCCTTAATACGCAGTATTTT. This gives the protein CASSDRDRLLNTQYF.

This clonotype has a handful of counts. The gene calls are TRBV9 and TRBJ2-1, with D perhaps TRBD2 (7 bases). The CDR3 loop spans 13 amino acids. Germline assignment: CDR1 SGDLS and CDR2 YYNGEE. The V and J ends lost 3 bases and 10 bases respectively, with 14 bases between them. CDR3 protein: CASSAGGISEQFF. In nucleotides, the CDR3 is TGTGCCAGCAGCGCGGGGGGCATAAGCGAGCAGTTCTTC. Filled out from reference TRBV9 and TRBJ2-1, the complete variable domain reads DSGVTQTPKHLITATGQRVTLRCSPRSGDLSVYWYQQSLDQGLQFLIQYYNGEERAKGNILERFSAQQFPDLHSELNLSSLELGDSALYFCASSAGGISEQFFGPGTRLTVL.

This clonotype was counted only a few times. The V and J genes are TRBV7-3 and TRBJ1-6, with D perhaps matching TRBD1 (5 bases). Trimming took off 0 bases at V and 9 bases at J, with 12 bases between the two ends. Germline V gene sequence: CDR1 SGHTA, CDR2 FQGTGA. The CDR3 runs 15 residues. The CDR3 region has the DNA TGTGCCAGCAGCTTAACTGGGGGGTCGGGTTCACCCCTCCACTTT. The encoded protein is CASSLTGGSGSPLHF.

This rearrangement joins TRBV12-3 or TRBV12-4 to TRBJ2-2, with D perhaps TRBD1 (6 bases). The CDR3 spans 15 residues. The V end lost 0 bases, the J end lost 4 bases, and 9 bases lay between the germline ends. The CDR3 DNA reads TGTGCCAGCAGTTTAGCAGACAGGCCCACCGGGGAGCTGTTTTTT. It translates to CASSLADRPTGELFF.

The sample holds a few counts of this clonotype. V gene TRBV6-1 combines with J gene TRBJ2-3, with D perhaps TRBD2 (5 bases). V was shortened by 3 bases and J by 0 bases, with 7 bases between the two germline ends. Germline loops: CDR1 MNHNS, CDR2 SASEGT. The CDR3 sequence is 14 residues long. The CDR3 DNA reads TGTGCCAGCAGTGACCTAGCTAGCACAGATACGCAGTATTTT. Translated, it gives CASSDLASTDTQYF.

The gene calls are TRBV10-3 and TRBJ2-3; 8 bases fit TRBD1. The germline CDR1 and CDR2 sequences are ENHRY and SYGVKD. After removal of 3 bases from V and 1 base from J, the junction contained 6 bases not matched to a gene. The CDR3 is 16 amino acids. CDR3 in DNA: TGTGCCATCAGTGAAGCCGGGACAGGACGCACAGATACGCAGTATTTT. Amino acid sequence: CAISEAGTGRTDTQYF.

The J gene is TRBJ2-7, the V gene TRBV11-2, with D tentatively TRBD1 (6 bases). Germline V gene lookup returns CDR1 SGHAT and CDR2 FQNNGV. Trimming stripped 1 base from V and 3 bases from J, with 10 bases between. The CDR3 covers 14 residues. CDR3 DNA sequence: TGTGCCAGCAGCTTAGTGGCCAGGGGCTACGAGCAGTACTTC. It translates to CASSLVARGYEQYF.

The V gene is TRBV14, the J gene TRBJ1-2; no firm D call. Trimming shortened V by 0 bases and J by 4 bases, and 15 bases separated the two germline ends. This CDR3 is built from 16 residues. Per germline, CDR1 SGHDN and CDR2 FVKESK. For the CDR3, the DNA is TGTGCCAGCAGCCAAGATGGTGGTAGAGCTTCCTATGGCTACACCTTC. Protein sequence: CASSQDGGRASYGYTF.

A note on this clonotype: The junction differs from germline at one of its ends, possibly a read error. The V and J genes are TRBV28 and TRBJ2-5, with D uncertain. The CDR3 has 16 amino acids. CDR1 and CDR2 (germline): MDHEN, SYDVKM. The CDR3 is CASSLPLWATQGTQYF. The DNA for the CDR3 is TGTGCCAGCAGTCTCCCCCTATGGGCAACCCAAGGGACCCAGTACTTC.

This clonotype was recorded a few times. The chain recombines TRBV20-1 with TRBJ2-1; TRBD2 matches at 8 bases. Losses at the gene ends were 0 bases for V and 2 bases for J; bases not matched to a gene: 9. The CDR3 has 17 residues. CDR1 is DFQATT and CDR2 is SNEGSKA in the germline V gene (reference sequence). CDR3 loop: CSARDPGRGVPYNEQFF. CDR3 sequence (DNA): TGCAGTGCTAGAGATCCCGGGCGGGGGGTCCCCTACAATGAGCAGTTCTTC.

The chain employs TRBV20-1 and TRBJ2-2; D is tentatively TRBD1 or TRBD2 (5 bases each). V shed 0 bases and J shed 4 bases, with 15 bases lying between them. Germline CDR1 is DFQATT and CDR2 is SNEGSKA (reference sequence). CDR3 length equals 16 residues. CDR3 DNA: TGCAGTGCTAGAGATCGTGAGGGGTGGGTCACCGGGGAGCTGTTTTTT. This encodes CSARDREGWVTGELFF.

The rearrangement links TRBV7-2 to TRBJ2-5; maybe TRBD1 (7 bases). This CDR3 has 15 residues. Germline V CDR1 and CDR2: SGHTA, FQGNSA. The ends were cut back, 3 bases at V and 5 bases at J, with 16 bases in the middle. CDR3 loop: CASSLYQGGGETQYF. CDR3 in DNA: TGTGCCAGCAGCTTGTATCAGGGGGGTGGTGAGACCCAGTACTTC.